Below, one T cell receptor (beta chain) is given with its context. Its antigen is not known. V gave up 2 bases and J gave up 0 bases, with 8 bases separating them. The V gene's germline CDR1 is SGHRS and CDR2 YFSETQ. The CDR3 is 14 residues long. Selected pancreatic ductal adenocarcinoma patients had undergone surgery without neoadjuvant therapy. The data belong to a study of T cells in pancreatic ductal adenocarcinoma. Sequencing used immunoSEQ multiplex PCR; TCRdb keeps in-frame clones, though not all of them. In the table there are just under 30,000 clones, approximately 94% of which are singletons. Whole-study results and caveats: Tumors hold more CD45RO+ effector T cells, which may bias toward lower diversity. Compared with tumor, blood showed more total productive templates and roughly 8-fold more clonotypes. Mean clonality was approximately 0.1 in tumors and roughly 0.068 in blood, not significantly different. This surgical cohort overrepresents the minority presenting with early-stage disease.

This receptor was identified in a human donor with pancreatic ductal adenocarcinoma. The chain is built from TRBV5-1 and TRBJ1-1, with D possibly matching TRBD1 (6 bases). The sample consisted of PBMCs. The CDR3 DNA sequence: TGCGCCAGCAGCTTATGGGACATGAACACTGAAGCTTTCTTT. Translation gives CASSLWDMNTEAFF.